The 10 T cell receptor beta chains in this list originate from one sample, sequenced in a study of blood T cell repertoires in COVID-19. Produced via immunoSEQ multiplex PCR; TCRdb's table is partial and in-frame only. Of approximately 47,000 clones detected, about 85% appear once; the ten largest clones hold less than 6.5%. Sequencing was performed on peripheral blood. The receptors derive from a woman in her sixties with acute or convalescent COVID-19.

J is TRBJ2-5 and V is TRBV5-6; no firm D call. The CDR3 is 14 residues long. The V gene lost 1 base and the J gene lost 4 bases, with 11 bases spanning the gap. The germline gives CDR1 SGHDT, CDR2 YYEEEE. The CDR3 DNA reads as TGTGCCAGCAGCTTGTGGGCGTTCCGAGAGACCCAGTACTTC. This gives the protein CASSLWAFRETQYF.

The rearrangement joins TRBV4-3 to TRBJ2-3, with 7 bases that match TRBD2. The CDR3 contains 17 residues. The germline gives CDR1 LGHNA, CDR2 YSLEER. J lost 1 base, V lost 0 bases, and 7 bases had no gene match. This chain's CDR3 is CASSQEPSGARTDTQYF. As DNA, the CDR3 is TGCGCCAGCAGCCAAGAGCCGAGCGGGGCGCGCACAGATACGCAGTATTTT.

The J gene is TRBJ2-1, the V gene TRBV20-1, with TRBD2 identical over 11 bases. The CDR3 has 12 amino acids. Germline assignment: CDR1 DFQATT and CDR2 SNEGSKA (reference sequence). With V trimmed by 3 bases and J by 15 bases, 7 bases remained unmatched. CDR3 bases: TGCAGTGCTAGTGCCGGGACTAGCGGTTTGTTCTTC. As protein: CSASAGTSGLFF.

The sample holds one count of this clone. V usage is TRBV2 and J usage is TRBJ1-5, with 10 bases aligning to TRBD1. Germline V gene lookup returns CDR1 SNHLY and CDR2 FYNNEI. Trimming removed 4 bases from V and 2 bases from J; junction bases left unmatched: 2. The CDR3 runs 15 residues. This chain's CDR3 is CASSGQGAGNQPQHF. The DNA of the CDR3 is TGTGCCAGCAGTGGACAGGGGGCAGGCAATCAGCCCCAGCATTTT. Supplemented by reference TRBV2 and TRBJ1-5, the full variable domain reads EPEVTQTPSHQVTQMGQEVILRCVPISNHLYFYWYRQILGQKVEFLVSFYNNEISEKSEIFDDQFSVERPDGSNFTLKIRSTKLEDSAMYFCASSGQGAGNQPQHFGDGTRLSIL.

This clone was found once. CDR3 residues: CASSYSGRGDGYTF. The CDR3 nucleotides are TGTGCCAGCAGTTACTCGGGCAGGGGCGATGGCTACACCTTC. The rearrangement uses TRBV6-6 and TRBJ1-2; D is possibly TRBD1 (6 bases). V lost 0 bases and J lost 6, with 11 bases in between. Germline assignment: CDR1 MNHNY and CDR2 SVGAGI (reference sequence). The CDR3 is made up of 14 amino acids.

This rearrangement joins TRBV13 to TRBJ2-3, with D possibly being TRBD2 (5 bases). V lost 5 bases to trimming and J lost 0 bases, with 9 bases between them. In germline, CDR1 is PRHDT, CDR2 FYEKMQ (reference sequence). The CDR3 length is 14 residues. The CDR3 DNA reads TGTGCCAGCAGCCTTAGCGAGAGCACAGATACGCAGTATTTT. It codes for CASSLSESTDTQYF.

This chain joins TRBV3-1 (or the pseudogene TRBV3-2) and TRBJ1-5; the match to TRBD1 covers 10 bases. Germline CDR1 and CDR2: LGHDT and YNNKEL (reference sequence). With 1 base clipped from V and 6 bases from J, the junction kept 3 bases outside the gene matches. CDR3 length: 15 amino acids. CDR3 sequence: CASSQGTGGSQPQHF. The DNA for the CDR3 is TGTGCCAGCAGCCAAGGGACAGGGGGTAGTCAGCCCCAGCATTTT.

The CDR3 loop reads CASSFGVNEKLFF. Written as DNA, the CDR3 is TGTGCCAGCAGCTTCGGGGTCAACGAAAAACTGTTTTTT. The chain has TRBV11-2 and TRBJ1-4; unclear D gene. The CDR3 sequence is 13 residues long. Germline V gives CDR1 SGHAT, CDR2 FQNNGV. The V end was cut by 3 bases, the J end by 8 bases, with 10 bases between.

The rearrangement links TRBV3-1 (or the pseudogene TRBV3-2) to TRBJ1-6, with D maybe TRBD1 (6 bases). CDR1 is LGHDT, CDR2 YNNKEL, per germline (reference sequence). This CDR3 region has 14 residues. V shed 0 bases and J shed 9 bases, with 9 bases lying between them. The CDR3 region has the DNA TGTGCCAGCAGCCAAGATCTGACAGGTTCACCCCTCCACTTT. Protein sequence: CASSQDLTGSPLHF.

The J gene is TRBJ2-1, the V gene TRBV7-2; 10 nucleotides agree with TRBD2. With V trimmed by 3 bases and J by 9 bases, 8 bases remained unmatched. Germline CDR1 and CDR2: SGHTA and FQGNSA. The CDR3 contains 15 residues. The CDR3 here is CASSFGLAGVSEQFF. CDR3 nucleotide sequence: TGTGCCAGCAGCTTTGGGCTAGCGGGAGTTAGTGAGCAGTTCTTC.